This T cell receptor beta chain is from a study of OX40 agonist ivuxolimab in advanced cancers. For the study at large: Hepatocellular carcinoma, melanoma, renal cell or head and neck cancer was diagnosed in the dose-escalation patients.

Sequencing was performed with immunoSEQ multiplex PCR; in TCRdb, only in-frame clones are kept and a portion is missing. The sample lists tens of thousands of clones, less than 90% seen once, with roughly 6.8% in the top ten. In this sample, this clone turned up a few times. The CDR3 is made up of 14 amino acids. Germline V gene lookup returns CDR1 KGHSH and CDR2 LQKENI. V lost 5 bases to trimming and J lost 4 bases, with 13 bases between them. This chain uses TRBV18 with TRBJ2-3; the D gene is possibly TRBD2 (5 bases). This receptor was taken from an adult with an advanced solid tumor such as melanoma, head and neck, liver or kidney cancer. Sequencing used CD4+ or CD8+ T cells sorted from blood, obtained in a trial of the OX40 agonist ivuxolimab. CDR3 in amino acids: CASSGGRRADTQYF. CDR3 nucleotides: TGTGCCAGCTCAGGAGGTCGTCGGGCAGATACGCAGTATTTT. Full variable domain (missing parts from reference TRBV18 and TRBJ2-3): NAGVMQNPRHLVRRRGQEARLRCSPMKGHSHVYWYRQLPEEGLKFMVYLQKENIIDESGMPKERFSAEFPKEGPSILRIQQVVRGDSAAYFCASSGGRRADTQYFGPGTRLTVL.